This TCR beta chain comes out of a study of beta chain features in type 1 diabetes. Every bit of the isolated RNA underwent reverse transcription, so sequencing read expressed TCRB transcripts. An average near 3.57 million reads came from naive, central memory and regulatory T cell samples. Here immunoSEQ multiplex PCR was the method, and the copy in TCRdb shows in-frame clones only, minus some. The table lists around 350,000 clones, over 9.5% of them singletons. The clonotype comes from a man aged 18 to 29 in good health. The sample comprised naive CD4+ T cells from blood.

In DNA form, the CDR3 reads TGTGCCAGCAGCCCTCGGACTAGCGGGAGCCTCTCCTACAATGAGCAGTTCTTC. This sequence encodes CASSPRTSGSLSYNEQFF. This sequence joins TRBV21-1 and TRBJ2-1; the table's D call of TRBD2 was not tested on the DNA. TRBV21-1 is a documented pseudogene. CDR3 length: 18 amino acids.